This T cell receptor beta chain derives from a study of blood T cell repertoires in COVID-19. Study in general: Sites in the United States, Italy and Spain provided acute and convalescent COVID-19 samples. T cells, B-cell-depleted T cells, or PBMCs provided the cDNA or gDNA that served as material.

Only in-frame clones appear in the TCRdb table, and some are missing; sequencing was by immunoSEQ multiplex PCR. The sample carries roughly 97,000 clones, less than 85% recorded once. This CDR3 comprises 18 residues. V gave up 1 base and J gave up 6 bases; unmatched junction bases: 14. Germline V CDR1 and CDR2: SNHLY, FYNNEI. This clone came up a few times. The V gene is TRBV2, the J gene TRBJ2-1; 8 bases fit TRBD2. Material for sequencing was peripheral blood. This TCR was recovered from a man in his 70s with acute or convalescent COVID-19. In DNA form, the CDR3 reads TGTGCCAGCAGTGAAGTAACAAGGCCGTTAGCGGGAACCAATGAGCAGTTCTTC. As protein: CASSEVTRPLAGTNEQFF.